Reported below is one T cell receptor (beta chain). Coverage ceases 3 residues before the CDR3 finishes, and the germline J gene fills in the end. The sample belongs to a study of T cells in women clearing cervical HPV infection. With 0 bases removed from V and 6 bases from J, the gap between germline ends came to 18 bases. From germline, CDR1 is SGHNT and CDR2 YYREEE (reference sequence). This CDR3 comprises 16 residues. TCR beta CDR3 amplified by multiplex PCR from approximately 1,300 ng genomic DNA. Clones were read by immunoSEQ multiplex PCR, and TCRdb kept only the in-frame ones, dropping some. The sample totals about 40,000 clones.

V is TRBV5-4 and J is TRBJ1-2; no clear D. Sequenced material: blood buffy coat. The clonotype originates from a woman between 18 and 70 years old with a cervical HPV16 infection that either progressed to CIN3+ or cleared (not recorded which). CDR3 sequence: CASSLGRKLTTDGYTF. CDR3 DNA, as far as it was read: TGTGCCAGCAGCTTGGGCCGTAAGCTCACCACCGATGGC.